A single sample is the source of the 30 T cell receptor beta chains below, sequenced in a study of T cells in Graves' hyperthyroidism and ophthalmopathy. Regions amplified from RNA transcripts were the TCR beta CDR3 regions. During a first-round RT-PCR of the TCR CDR3, the HTBI primer set was used. TCRdb called the multiplex PCR reads again in MiXCR, with one record for every CDR3 protein. This table holds some 560,000 distinct CDR3 sequences, roughly 15% found once. Source material: blood. These receptor sequences come from a woman in her thirties or forties with Graves' hyperthyroidism.

This clonotype was observed a few times. The chain links TRBV24-1 to TRBJ2-3; 9 bases fit TRBD1. J lost 5 bases, V lost 9 bases, and 8 bases had no gene match. Germline assignment: CDR1 KGHDR and CDR2 SFDVKD. The CDR3 has 14 amino acids. Written as DNA, the CDR3 is TGTGCCACCCGTGGGACAGGGAATTTAGATACGCAGTATTTT. This codes for CATRGTGNLDTQYF.

With regard to this clonotype: Just one base apart from a much larger clone, this may be a read error. V gene TRBV18 combines with J gene TRBJ1-1; D may be TRBD1 (5 bases). The germline gives CDR1 KGHSH, CDR2 LQKENI. The CDR3 runs to 12 residues. Trimming took off 7 bases at V and 7 bases at J, with 13 bases between the two ends. The CDR3 nucleotides read TGTGCCAGCTGGGGCTTGGCAGGTGAAGCTTTCTTT. This sequence encodes CASWGLAGEAFF.

This clonotype was recorded at least ten times. V usage is TRBV28 and J usage is TRBJ2-6; 8 bases line up with TRBD1. The germline V gene encodes CDR1 MDHEN and CDR2 SYDVKM. The J segment lost 3 bases and the V segment lost 5 bases, leaving 6 bases of the junction unmatched. This CDR3 is 16 amino acids long. This CDR3 reads CASSAQTGVGANVLTF. The CDR3 DNA follows: TGTGCCAGCAGTGCCCAGACAGGGGTTGGGGCCAACGTCCTGACTTTC.

This clonotype was recorded once. A much larger clone is a single base away; this may be a read error. The genes are TRBV28 and TRBJ1-1, with D tentatively TRBD1 (6 bases). Trimming took off 5 bases at V and 1 base at J, with 11 bases between the two ends. Germline assignment: CDR1 MDHEN and CDR2 SYDVKM. This CDR3 spans 14 amino acids. The CDR3 sequence is CASSAGGSNTEAFF. The DNA of the CDR3 is TGTGCCAGCAGTGCGGGGGGCTCGAACACTGAAGCTTTCTTT.

This clonotype has only a few counts. The rearrangement joins TRBV20-1 to TRBJ2-7; no reliable D call. The CDR3 totals 12 residues. The ends were cut back, 7 bases at V and 4 bases at J, with 14 bases in the middle. Germline CDR1 DFQATT, CDR2 SNEGSKA (reference sequence). The CDR3 nucleotides read TGCAGTGTAAACGCAGTTATGTACGAGCAGTACTTC. Translation: CSVNAVMYEQYF.

This chain uses TRBV18 with TRBJ1-5, with 8 bases that match TRBD1. The germline V gene has CDR1 KGHSH and CDR2 LQKENI. Germline trimming cut 5 bases from V and 7 bases from J; bases unmatched to any gene: 7. The CDR3 runs 14 residues. This CDR3 reads CASSNQGARQPQHF. The CDR3 DNA reads TGTGCCAGCTCAAACCAGGGGGCTCGGCAGCCCCAGCATTTT.

This clonotype appeared many times. This sequence joins TRBV6-1 and TRBJ1-5, with 7 bases that match TRBD1. V dropped 6 bases and J dropped 6; count of bases not matched to a gene: 11. The CDR3 sequence is 15 residues long. Germline-derived CDR1 and CDR2 are MNHNS and SASEGT. CDR3 DNA sequence: TGTGCCAGCAGGAAAGAGGGGGCCGGGGGTCAGCCCCAGCATTTT. Amino acid sequence: CASRKEGAGGQPQHF.

This clonotype was detected only a few times. The chain recombines TRBV28 with TRBJ1-3; maybe TRBD1 (6 bases). The CDR3 extends over 16 amino acids. V was cut by 5 bases and J by 2 bases, with 16 bases left in between. Germline values: CDR1 MDHEN, CDR2 SYDVKM. CDR3 loop: CASSGQGSGPGNTIYF. CDR3 in DNA: TGTGCCAGCAGTGGTCAGGGGTCGGGACCTGGAAACACCATATATTTT.

The table lists this clonotype with many counts. Here the CDR3 DNA reads TGTGCCTGGATAAGGGGACTGAACACTGAAGCTTTCTTT. Encoded protein: CAWIRGLNTEAFF. The chain employs TRBV30 and TRBJ1-1, with D possibly matching TRBD1 (5 bases). V was trimmed by 4 bases and J by 0 bases, leaving 9 bases between them. Looked up from germline, CDR1 is GTSNPN and CDR2 is SVGIG (reference sequence). The CDR3 runs to 13 residues.

This rearrangement joins TRBV20-1 to TRBJ2-1, with 9 bases matching TRBD2. V lost 4 bases, J lost 0 bases, and 1 base stayed unmatched. The CDR3 extends over 14 amino acids. CDR1 is DFQATT and CDR2 is SNEGSKA in the germline V gene (reference sequence). The CDR3 loop reads CSAISGSSYNEQFF. The CDR3 nucleotides read TGCAGTGCTATTAGCGGGAGCTCCTACAATGAGCAGTTCTTC.

The chain couples TRBV9 to TRBJ2-1; 8 bases agree with TRBD2. CDR1 SGDLS and CDR2 YYNGEE come from the germline V gene. With 0 bases clipped from V and 8 bases from J, the junction kept 19 bases outside the gene matches. CDR3 length: 19 amino acids. DNA for the CDR3: TGTGCCAGCAGCGTAGCACCGGGGGGGGCAATGATCCTAGTGGATGAGCAGTTCTTC. It yields the protein CASSVAPGGAMILVDEQFF.

In this sample, this clonotype turned up many times. The V and J genes are TRBV15 and TRBJ1-1, with 9 nucleotides matching TRBD1. Trimming cost V 4 bases and J 2 bases; bases outside gene matches: 14. The CDR3 extends over 18 amino acids. Germline CDR1 reads LNHNV; CDR2 reads YYDKDF (reference sequence). DNA of the CDR3: TGTGCCACCAGCAAAAAACCCCCCGGGACAGGGCCCAACACTGAAGCTTTCTTT. Amino acid sequence: CATSKKPPGTGPNTEAFF.

The chain carries TRBV5-6 and TRBJ2-1; a possible D gene is TRBD2 (6 bases). Near its end, the DNA agrees better with TRBJ2-7, so the J call may be wrong. This CDR3 is 16 amino acids long. From germline, CDR1 is SGHDT and CDR2 YYEEEE. The CDR3 sequence: CASSPPGGSSYNEQYF. CDR3 DNA: TGTGCCAGCAGCCCCCCCGGGGGAAGCTCCTACAATGAGCAGTACTTC.

This clonotype showed up just a few times. This sequence joins TRBV27 and TRBJ1-2, with D possibly being TRBD1 (6 bases). V lost 5 bases and J lost 4, with 17 bases in between. CDR1 and CDR2 (germline): MNHEY, SMNVEV (reference sequence). CDR3 size: 15 residues. This CDR3 reads CASSVTGMSSYGYTF. The CDR3 coding sequence is TGTGCCAGCAGTGTCACAGGGATGTCCTCCTATGGCTACACCTTC.

This clonotype was observed many times. The CDR3 bases are TGTGCCAGCACTCCCTGGAGGGGCCCGACGGGGGAGCTGTTTTTT. It translates to CASTPWRGPTGELFF. This sequence joins TRBV6-1 and TRBJ2-2; perhaps TRBD2 as D (6 bases). Deletions cut 7 bases from V and 8 bases from J, with 20 bases between. The CDR3 extends over 15 amino acids. CDR1 MNHNS and CDR2 SASEGT come from the germline V gene.

This rearrangement joins TRBV19 to TRBJ1-1, with TRBD1 as a possible D gene (6 bases). Between the trimmed V and J ends, which lost 0 bases and 8 bases, there was a span of 10 bases. The germline CDR1 and CDR2 sequences are LNHDA and SQIVND (reference sequence). The CDR3 consists of 13 residues. Written as DNA, the CDR3 is TGTGCCAGTAGTATAGATAGGGGGACGGAAGCTTTCTTT. Protein product: CASSIDRGTEAFF.

This clonotype was seen many times. This rearrangement joins TRBV18 to TRBJ2-1; 13 nucleotides line up with TRBD2. Trimming cost V 4 bases and J 3 bases; bases outside gene matches: 6. Germline-derived CDR1 and CDR2 are KGHSH and LQKENI. The CDR3 sequence is 17 residues long. CDR3: CASSRRTSGSSYNEQFF. The CDR3 region has the DNA TGTGCCAGCTCACGCCGGACTAGCGGGAGTAGCTACAATGAGCAGTTCTTC.

The J gene is TRBJ2-1, the V gene TRBV28; D unclear. CDR1 and CDR2 (germline): MDHEN, SYDVKM. Trimming removed 5 bases at V and 5 bases at J, with 19 bases between. The CDR3 contains 16 residues. In DNA, the CDR3 is TGTGCCAGCAGTCCACGGACGGTCACTATCAACAATGAGCAGTTCTTC. Its protein product is CASSPRTVTINNEQFF. The variable domain in full, with the rest retrieved from reference TRBV28 and TRBJ2-1, is DVKVTQSSRYLVKRTGEKVFLECVQDMDHENMFWYRQDPGLGLRLIYFSYDVKMKEKGDIPEGYSVSREKKERFSLILESASTNQTSMYLCASSPRTVTINNEQFFGPGTRLTVL.

In this sample, this clonotype turned up many times. The chain joins TRBV28 to TRBJ1-1; 7 positions match TRBD1. Germline V gives CDR1 MDHEN, CDR2 SYDVKM. With 6 bases clipped from V and 0 bases from J, the junction kept 7 bases outside the gene matches. The CDR3 runs 15 residues. The CDR3 loop reads CASSFLDRMNTEAFF. CDR3 in DNA: TGTGCCAGCAGCTTTCTGGACAGGATGAACACTGAAGCTTTCTTT. The full variable domain, completed using reference TRBV28 and TRBJ1-1, is DVKVTQSSRYLVKRTGEKVFLECVQDMDHENMFWYRQDPGLGLRLIYFSYDVKMKEKGDIPEGYSVSREKKERFSLILESASTNQTSMYLCASSFLDRMNTEAFFGQGTRLTVV.

This clonotype was counted ten times or more. The V gene is TRBV11-2, the J gene TRBJ2-3; 7 bases match TRBD2. Germline V gives CDR1 SGHAT, CDR2 FQNNGV. Trimming took 4 bases from V and 6 from J; bases not matched to a gene: 16. This CDR3 comprises 17 residues. CDR3 amino acids: CASSSRAGRESSDTQYF. CDR3 bases: TGTGCCAGCAGCTCGCGGGCGGGGCGGGAGAGCTCGGATACGCAGTATTTT.

The table lists this clonotype with many counts. The CDR3 coding sequence is TGTGCCAGCAGTGAAAAAGGACAGGGGGGGACCTATAATTCACCCCTCCACTTT. Its protein is CASSEKGQGGTYNSPLHF. The chain carries TRBV2 and TRBJ1-6; TRBD1 matches 10 bases. The V gene's germline CDR1 is SNHLY and CDR2 FYNNEI. This CDR3 is 18 amino acids long. J was trimmed by 2 bases and V by 2 bases; bases with no gene match: 6.

This chain uses TRBV11-2 with TRBJ1-2, with TRBD1 matching 11 bases. The V segment lost 5 bases and the J segment 5 bases; nucleotides outside the gene matches: 13. The CDR3 is made up of 17 amino acids. CDR1 and CDR2 from the germline V gene are SGHAT and FQNNGV. As DNA, the CDR3 is TGTGCCAGCAGCGGGACCAGTGGAGGGACAGGGGGATATGGCTACACCTTC. Translation gives CASSGTSGGTGGYGYTF.

The table lists this clonotype with many counts. The chain has TRBV5-8 and TRBJ2-1; 14 bases agree with TRBD2. Germline V lookup: CDR1 SGHTS, CDR2 YDEGEE. This CDR3 has 18 residues. Losses at the gene ends were 5 bases for V and 2 bases for J; bases not matched to a gene: 9. The CDR3 loop is CASRRAGLAGVAYNEQFF. The CDR3 DNA reads as TGTGCCAGCAGACGAGCGGGACTAGCGGGAGTCGCCTACAATGAGCAGTTCTTC.

The V and J genes are TRBV25-1 and TRBJ2-1, with D perhaps matching TRBD1 or TRBD2 (6 bases each). The end of the DNA is better explained by TRBJ2-7, so the J call may be wrong. Germline V gene data show CDR1 as MGHDK and CDR2 as SYGVNS. This CDR3 is 15 amino acids long. CDR3: CASSATEGGYNEQYF. CDR3 in DNA: TGTGCCAGCAGTGCCACCGAGGGGGGATACAATGAGCAGTACTTC.

The sample holds a few counts of this clonotype. The chain is built from TRBV24-1 and TRBJ1-2; TRBD1 might be the D (5 bases). This CDR3 is built from 15 residues. With 1 base removed from V and 2 bases from J, the gap between germline ends came to 10 bases. The germline V gene has CDR1 KGHDR and CDR2 SFDVKD. The CDR3 here is CATSDFSQGNYGYTF. The DNA for the CDR3 is TGTGCCACCAGTGATTTCTCCCAGGGCAACTATGGCTACACCTTC.

About this clonotype: The junction departs from the called germline gene at one end, perhaps through a read error. Written as DNA, the CDR3 is TGTGCCAGCAGCTTTCAGGCTATGAACACTGGAGCTTTCTTT. It yields the protein CASSFQAMNTGAFF. The chain is built from TRBV7-3 and TRBJ1-1, with D uncertain. There are 14 residues in the CDR3. CDR1 and CDR2 (germline): SGHTA, FQGTGA.

This clonotype was counted at least ten times. The chain employs TRBV30 and TRBJ2-1; 9 bases are a match to TRBD2. The J segment lost 7 bases and the V segment lost 4 bases, leaving 8 bases of the junction unmatched. This CDR3 has 14 residues. Germline assignment: CDR1 GTSNPN and CDR2 SVGIG (reference sequence). CDR3 nucleotides: TGTGCCTGGAATACGGCGGGAGGGCCGAATGAGCAGTTCTTC. Its protein product is CAWNTAGGPNEQFF.

This clonotype occurred a few times. V gene TRBV6-5 combines with J gene TRBJ2-7; a weak D match, TRBD1 (5 bases). V was shortened by 2 bases and J by 6 bases, with 11 bases between the two germline ends. The CDR3 is 13 amino acids. CDR1 is MNHEY and CDR2 is SVGAGI in the germline V gene. CDR3 DNA sequence: TGTGCCAGCAGTTACGGACAATCATCCGAGCAGTACTTC. This gives the protein CASSYGQSSEQYF.

Only a few counts were recorded for this clonotype. The chain links TRBV10-1 to TRBJ2-3; D not resolved. The CDR3 totals 12 residues. V was pared by 6 bases and J by 10 bases, with 14 bases between. The germline gives CDR1 WNHNN, CDR2 SYGVQD (reference sequence). CDR3 sequence reads: CASSQTLWAQYF. DNA for the CDR3: TGCGCCAGCAGCCAGACCCTATGGGCGCAGTATTTT.

At least ten counts were recorded for this clonotype. This chain joins TRBV7-6 and TRBJ2-1; D is uncertain. The length of the CDR3 is 14 residues. V was clipped by 1 base and J by 4 bases, with 8 bases between them. The germline V gene encodes CDR1 SGHVS and CDR2 FNYEAQ. The DNA for the CDR3 is TGTGCCAGCAGCTTAGGACCAATATACAATGAGCAGTTCTTC. It specifies CASSLGPIYNEQFF.